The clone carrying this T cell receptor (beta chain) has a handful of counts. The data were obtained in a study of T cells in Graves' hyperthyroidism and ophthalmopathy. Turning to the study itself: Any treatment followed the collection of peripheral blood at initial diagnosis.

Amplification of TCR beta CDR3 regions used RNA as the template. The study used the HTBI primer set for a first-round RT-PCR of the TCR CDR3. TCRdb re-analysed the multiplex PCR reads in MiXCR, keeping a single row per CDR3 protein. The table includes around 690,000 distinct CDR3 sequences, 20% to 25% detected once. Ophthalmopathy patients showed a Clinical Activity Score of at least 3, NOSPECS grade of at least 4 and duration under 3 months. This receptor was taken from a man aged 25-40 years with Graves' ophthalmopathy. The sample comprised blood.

The CDR3 DNA reads TGTGCCAGCAGCCACCTGCGTACCGGGGAGCTGTTTTTT. Protein product: CASSHLRTGELFF. This chain joins TRBV7-2 and TRBJ2-2; D is unclear. The CDR3 is 13 amino acids. V was clipped by 5 bases and J by 5 bases, with 9 bases between them. The germline CDR1 and CDR2 sequences are SGHTA and FQGNSA.